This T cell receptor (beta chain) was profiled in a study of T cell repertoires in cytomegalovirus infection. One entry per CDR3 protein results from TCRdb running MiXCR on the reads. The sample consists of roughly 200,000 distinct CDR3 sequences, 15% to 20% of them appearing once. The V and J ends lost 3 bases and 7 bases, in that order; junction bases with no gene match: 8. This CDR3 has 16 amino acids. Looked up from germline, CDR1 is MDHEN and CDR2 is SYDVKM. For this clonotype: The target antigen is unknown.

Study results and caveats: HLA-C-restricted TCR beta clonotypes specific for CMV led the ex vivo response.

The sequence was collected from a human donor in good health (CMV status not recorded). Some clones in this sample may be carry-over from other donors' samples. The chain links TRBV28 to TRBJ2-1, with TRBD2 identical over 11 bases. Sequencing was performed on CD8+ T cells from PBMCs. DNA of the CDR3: TGTGCCAGCAGTTTTTTAGGGGGACTAGCGGCGAATGAGCAGTTCTTC. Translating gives CASSFLGGLAANEQFF.